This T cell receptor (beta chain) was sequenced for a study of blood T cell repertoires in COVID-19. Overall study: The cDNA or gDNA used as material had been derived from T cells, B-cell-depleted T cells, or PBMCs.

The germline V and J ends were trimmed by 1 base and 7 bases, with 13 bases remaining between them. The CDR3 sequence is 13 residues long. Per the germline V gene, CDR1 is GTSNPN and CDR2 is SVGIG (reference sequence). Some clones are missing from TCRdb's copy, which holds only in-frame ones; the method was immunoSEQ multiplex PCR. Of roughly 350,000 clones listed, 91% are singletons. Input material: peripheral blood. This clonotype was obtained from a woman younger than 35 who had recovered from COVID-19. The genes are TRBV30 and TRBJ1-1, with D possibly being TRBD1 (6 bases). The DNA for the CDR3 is TGTGCCTGGAGTGGTACAGGGTTTGGTGAAGCTTTCTTT. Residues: CAWSGTGFGEAFF.